This entry lists 29 T cell receptor beta chains sequenced from one sample in a study of read filtering for tumor transcriptome and immune sequencing. Molecular barcoded adaptors covering alpha/delta and beta/gamma chains were used on approximately 400 ng RNA. Each CDR3 protein is one row after TCRdb ran MiXCR on the reads. The sample records about 63,000 distinct CDR3 sequences, approximately 13% being singletons. The sample taken for sequencing was a population of CD138-negative cells sorted from bone marrow. All receptors come from a donor over 35 with multiple myeloma.

The table lists this clonotype with many counts. This rearrangement joins TRBV4-3 to TRBJ1-5; tentatively, D is TRBD1 (5 bases). V lost 4 bases to trimming and J lost 5 bases, with 12 bases between them. The CDR3 length is 14 residues. Germline loops: CDR1 LGHNA, CDR2 YSLEER. In nucleotides, the CDR3 is TGCGCCAGCAGCCCGGGGTTGGGGGATCAGCCCCAGCATTTT. Translating gives CASSPGLGDQPQHF.

This clonotype showed up just once. A much larger clonotype is one base distant, so this may be a read error. The V and J genes are TRBV7-2 and TRBJ2-7, with 8 nucleotides matching TRBD2. CDR1 and CDR2 from the germline V gene are SGHTA and FQGNSA. Trimming took 5 bases from V and 4 from J; bases not matched to a gene: 16. The CDR3 runs 17 residues. CDR3 coding DNA: TGTGCCAGCAGCCAAGGGTCTAGCGGGTGGGGGAGGTACGAGCAGTACTTC. Translation: CASSQGSSGWGRYEQYF. Filled out from reference TRBV7-2 and TRBJ2-7, the complete variable domain reads GAGVSQSPSNKVTEKGKDVELRCDPISGHTALYWYRQSLGQGLEFLIYFQGNSAPDKSGLPSDRFSAERTGGSVSTLTIQRTQQEDSAVYLCASSQGSSGWGRYEQYFGPGTRLTVT.

Points on this clonotype: A single base separates this from a much larger clone, so it may be a read error. The chain uses TRBV9 and TRBJ2-1; D possibly uses TRBD1 or TRBD2 (5 bases each). The CDR3 runs to 15 residues. The V end lost 4 bases, the J end lost 10 bases, and 21 bases lay between the germline ends. CDR1 is SGDLS and CDR2 is YYNGEE in the germline V gene. The CDR3 region is CASSRGPSSSKEQFF. As DNA, the CDR3 is TGTGCCAGCAGCCGGGGCCCTAGCTCCTCCAAGGAGCAGTTCTTC.

This clonotype showed up many times. The rearrangement joins TRBV20-1 to TRBJ2-1; 12 nucleotides line up with TRBD2. CDR1 and CDR2 (germline): DFQATT, SNEGSKA (reference sequence). With 1 base clipped from V and 8 bases from J, the junction kept 9 bases outside the gene matches. The CDR3 consists of 16 residues. This chain's CDR3 is CSARGLAGGPLYEQFF. The CDR3 bases are TGCAGTGCTAGAGGGCTAGCGGGAGGGCCTCTGTATGAGCAGTTCTTC.

This clonotype was observed at least ten times. This chain connects TRBV5-1 to TRBJ2-7, with D possibly matching TRBD1 (5 bases). CDR3 length: 12 residues. CDR1 is SGHRS, CDR2 YFSETQ, per germline. V was pared by 10 bases and J by 3 bases, with 14 bases between. CDR3 amino acids: CALDTRLYEQYF. DNA of the CDR3: TGCGCCTTGGACACCAGACTCTACGAGCAGTACTTC.

The chain is built from TRBV15 and TRBJ2-7; 13 bases match TRBD2. Trimming cost V 0 bases and J 3 bases; bases outside gene matches: 8. Looked up from germline, CDR1 is LNHNV and CDR2 is YYDKDF (reference sequence). This CDR3 has 18 residues. The CDR3 region is CATSRDERLAGGFYEQYF. DNA of the CDR3: TGTGCCACCAGCAGAGATGAGAGACTAGCGGGAGGTTTCTACGAGCAGTACTTC.

Ten or more counts support this clonotype. This chain links TRBV24-1 with TRBJ2-3; either TRBD1 or TRBD2 may fit D (5 bases each). Germline CDR1 KGHDR, CDR2 SFDVKD. The ends were cut back, 6 bases at V and 1 base at J, with 13 bases in the middle. The CDR3 covers 15 residues. The CDR3: CATSPSQGRTDTQYF. The DNA for the CDR3 is TGTGCCACCAGTCCTAGCCAGGGTCGCACAGATACGCAGTATTTT.

This clonotype was seen ten or more times. J is TRBJ2-7 and V is TRBV21-1; the D segment call TRBD2 is taken from the table without a DNA check. TRBV21-1 is classified as a pseudogene. This CDR3 contains 18 residues. CDR3 sequence (DNA): TGTGCCAGCATCCCAAGGGGGACTAGCGGGTATAGCTCCTACGAGCAGTACTTC. Amino acids: CASIPRGTSGYSSYEQYF.

CDR3 residues: CAWDTGTGAYEQYF. The CDR3 DNA follows: TGTGCCTGGGATACCGGGACAGGGGCCTACGAGCAGTACTTC. The chain links TRBV30 to TRBJ2-7; 10 nucleotides line up with TRBD1. From germline, CDR1 is GTSNPN and CDR2 SVGIG (reference sequence). The CDR3 spans 14 residues. The J segment lost 2 bases and the V segment lost 5 bases, leaving 6 bases of the junction unmatched.

This clonotype was observed many times. The genes are TRBV7-9 and TRBJ1-1; 9 nucleotides match TRBD1. The CDR3 is made up of 14 amino acids. Germline trimming cut 6 bases from V and 9 bases from J; bases unmatched to any gene: 11. Per the germline V gene, CDR1 is SEHNR and CDR2 is FQNEAQ (reference sequence). The CDR3 DNA reads TGTGCCAGCAGACCACCGGGACAGGGAGGTCAAGCTTTCTTT. It is translated as CASRPPGQGGQAFF. Looking up the rest from reference TRBV7-9 and TRBJ1-1 gives the full variable domain: DTGVSQNPRHKITKRGQNVTFRCDPISEHNRLYWYRQTLGQGPEFLTYFQNEAQLEKSRLLSDRFSAERPKGSFSTLEIQRTEQGDSAMYLCASRPPGQGGQAFFGQGTRLTVV.

The table lists this clonotype with many counts. The chain couples TRBV11-1 to TRBJ2-1; TRBD2 aligns across 14 bases. The CDR3 runs to 15 residues. V was pared by 5 bases and J by 8 bases, with 5 bases of the junction left unmatched. In germline, CDR1 is SGHAT, CDR2 FQDESV (reference sequence). The CDR3 sequence: CASSPGLAGVYEQFF. CDR3 DNA: TGTGCCAGCAGCCCGGGACTAGCGGGAGTCTATGAGCAGTTCTTC.

The chain links TRBV6-5 to TRBJ2-5; D is tentatively TRBD1 or TRBD2 (5 bases each). V was trimmed by 2 bases and J by 5 bases, leaving 9 bases between them. The CDR3 consists of 13 residues. Per germline, CDR1 MNHEY and CDR2 SVGAGI. The CDR3 nucleotides read TGTGCCAGCAGTTACCTAGGGGAGGAGACCCAGTACTTC. It codes for CASSYLGEETQYF.

This clonotype has more than one count but fewer than ten. The chain uses TRBV5-1 and TRBJ2-1; tentatively, D is TRBD2 (5 bases). Trimming removed 7 bases at V and 0 bases at J, with 14 bases between. The germline gives CDR1 SGHRS, CDR2 YFSETQ. This CDR3 has 15 amino acids. The CDR3 DNA reads TGCGCCAGCCGCGCCAGCGGCGGCTCCTACAATGAGCAGTTCTTC. Translation: CASRASGGSYNEQFF. The full variable domain, in which reference TRBV5-1 and TRBJ2-1 provide the parts outside the CDR3, is KAGVTQTPRYLIKTRGQQVTLSCSPISGHRSVSWYQQTPGQGLQFLFEYFSETQRNKGNFPGRFSGRQFSNSRSEMNVSTLELGDSALYLCASRASGGSYNEQFFGPGTRLTVL.

This clonotype showed up many times. This chain uses TRBV6-5 with TRBJ2-1; D unclear. V shed 6 bases and J shed 9 bases, with 12 bases lying between them. The germline gives CDR1 MNHEY, CDR2 SVGAGI. The CDR3 is 12 residues long. The CDR3 is CASSRSVSEQFF. The CDR3 bases are TGTGCCAGCAGCCGAAGCGTTTCTGAGCAGTTCTTC.

V gene TRBV6-5 combines with J gene TRBJ2-7; D remains unclear. Trimming took off 6 bases at V and 2 bases at J, with 14 bases between the two ends. Per germline, CDR1 MNHEY and CDR2 SVGAGI. The CDR3 loop spans 14 amino acids. The CDR3 DNA reads TGTGCCAGCAGGCCGGGCGTGGCTCCCTACGAGCAGTACTTC. Residues: CASRPGVAPYEQYF.

This clonotype was counted many times. This rearrangement joins TRBV30 to TRBJ1-6, with D unresolved. Looked up from germline, CDR1 is GTSNPN and CDR2 is SVGIG (reference sequence). The CDR3 loop spans 13 amino acids. V lost 2 bases to trimming and J lost 7 bases, with 9 bases between them. The CDR3 bases are TGTGCCTGGAGTCCGGGCAGCAATTCACCCCTCCACTTT. This codes for CAWSPGSNSPLHF.

This clonotype was counted at least ten times. This chain links TRBV7-3 with TRBJ2-5, with TRBD2 matching over 8 bases. Germline V gene data show CDR1 as SGHTA and CDR2 as FQGTGA. V shed 3 bases, J shed 4 bases, and the junction held 13 bases outside the gene matches. The CDR3 has 17 amino acids. This chain's CDR3 is CASSFGTGGGGRETQYF. The CDR3 DNA sequence: TGTGCCAGCAGCTTTGGTACCGGGGGCGGGGGGCGAGAGACCCAGTACTTC.

This clonotype was observed many times. The chain couples TRBV27 to TRBJ2-1; D not resolved. The V gene lost 5 bases and the J gene lost 0 bases, with 8 bases spanning the gap. This CDR3 has 14 amino acids. Germline-derived CDR1 and CDR2 are MNHEY and SMNVEV (reference sequence). This chain's CDR3 is CASSRWDSYNEQFF. CDR3 nucleotides: TGTGCCAGCAGTCGATGGGACTCCTACAATGAGCAGTTCTTC.

This clonotype has a count of ten or more. The rearrangement joins TRBV5-5 to TRBJ2-2; D ambiguous. Germline lookup yields CDR1 SGHKS and CDR2 YYEKEE (reference sequence). The V gene lost 0 bases and the J gene lost 1 base, with 10 bases spanning the gap. There are 16 residues in the CDR3. For the CDR3, the DNA is TGTGCCAGCAGCTTGGAAGGGTTAGTGAACACCGGGGAGCTGTTTTTT. It is translated as CASSLEGLVNTGELFF.

The chain links TRBV24-1 to TRBJ2-1, with 8 bases identical to TRBD2. With 3 bases clipped from V and 1 base from J, the junction kept 7 bases outside the gene matches. The CDR3 totals 17 residues. Germline V gene sequence: CDR1 KGHDR, CDR2 SFDVKD. CDR3 bases: TGTGCCACCAGTGATCGCGTCCCGGGAGGGTCCTACAATGAGCAGTTCTTC. This sequence encodes CATSDRVPGGSYNEQFF.

This clonotype came up many times. The chain is built from TRBV4-3 and TRBJ2-5; D is perhaps TRBD1 or TRBD2 (5 bases each). CDR3 length: 14 amino acids. V was cut by 1 base and J by 5 bases, with 11 bases left in between. In germline, CDR1 is LGHNA, CDR2 YSLEER. The CDR3 loop is CASSQGLGEETQYF. For the CDR3, the DNA is TGCGCCAGCAGCCAAGGGTTGGGGGAGGAGACCCAGTACTTC.

This clonotype was found many times. V gene TRBV20-1 combines with J gene TRBJ2-1; 10 bases match TRBD2. CDR1 and CDR2 from the germline V gene are DFQATT and SNEGSKA (reference sequence). The CDR3 spans 15 residues. Trimming cost V 7 bases and J 8 bases; bases outside gene matches: 14. CDR3: CSVLNPSGSIDEQFF. The CDR3 coding sequence is TGCAGTGTTCTTAATCCTAGCGGGAGTATCGATGAGCAGTTCTTC.

This clonotype was observed many times. This chain links TRBV29-1 with TRBJ2-4; 11 positions agree with TRBD2. Germline assignment: CDR1 SQVTM and CDR2 ANQGSEA. With V trimmed by 1 base and J by 13 bases, 6 bases remained unmatched. This CDR3 has 13 residues. The CDR3 DNA reads as TGCAGCGTTGAAGCGTTGACTAGCGGGGACCAGTACTTC. Translated: CSVEALTSGDQYF.

This clonotype was seen at least ten times. The gene calls are TRBV19 and TRBJ1-4; D call uncertain. V was trimmed by 4 bases and J by 7 bases, leaving 13 bases between them. In germline, CDR1 is LNHDA, CDR2 SQIVND (reference sequence). The CDR3 length is 14 residues. CDR3 in DNA: TGTGCCAGTAGTAGCCGACCCTGGAGTGAAAAACTGTTTTTT. Amino acid sequence: CASSSRPWSEKLFF.

Notes on this clonotype: A much larger clone lies a single base off, so this may be a read error. The chain has TRBV4-2 and TRBJ1-4; no clear D. The CDR3 runs 15 residues. V was trimmed by 9 bases and J by 6 bases, leaving 20 bases between them. The germline CDR1 and CDR2 sequences are LGHNA and YNFKEQ. CDR3 amino acids: CASGKSQRLDEKLFF. CDR3 nucleotides: TGTGCCAGTGGGAAAAGCCAAAGGTTGGATGAAAAACTGTTTTTT.

Many counts were recorded for this clonotype. The chain employs TRBV27 and TRBJ2-7; 7 nucleotides match TRBD1. CDR1 MNHEY and CDR2 SMNVEV come from the germline V gene (reference sequence). The CDR3 has 12 amino acids. The ends lost 5 bases at V and 5 bases at J; junction bases unmatched: 3. The CDR3, as DNA: TGTGCCAGCAGTCCCCAGGGGGACGAGCAGTACTTC. This translates into CASSPQGDEQYF.

This clonotype was counted at least ten times. CDR3 in amino acids: CASSYLGTSGDEQYF. The CDR3 coding sequence is TGTGCCAGCAGTTACTTAGGGACTAGCGGCGACGAGCAGTACTTC. The genes are TRBV6-6 and TRBJ2-7; 11 positions match TRBD2. Germline V lookup: CDR1 MNHNY, CDR2 SVGAGI (reference sequence). Trimming took 1 base from V and 5 from J; bases not matched to a gene: 4. CDR3 length: 15 residues.

This clonotype was detected a few times. This sequence joins TRBV5-5 and TRBJ2-7; D call uncertain. The CDR3 spans 12 residues. The V gene lost 4 bases and the J gene lost 5 bases, with 10 bases spanning the gap. Germline CDR1 is SGHKS and CDR2 is YYEKEE (reference sequence). The DNA for the CDR3 is TGTGCCAGCAGCCGGGCCCGGAACGAGCAGTACTTC. As protein: CASSRARNEQYF.

This clonotype has at least ten counts. The chain carries TRBV18 and TRBJ2-2, with D tentatively TRBD2 (6 bases). Per germline, CDR1 KGHSH and CDR2 LQKENI. The CDR3 runs to 15 residues. Trimming left V 1 base short and J 2 bases short, with 8 bases between. The CDR3 here is CASSPRGTNTGELFF. CDR3 nucleotides: TGTGCCAGCTCACCACGCGGGACCAACACCGGGGAGCTGTTTTTT.